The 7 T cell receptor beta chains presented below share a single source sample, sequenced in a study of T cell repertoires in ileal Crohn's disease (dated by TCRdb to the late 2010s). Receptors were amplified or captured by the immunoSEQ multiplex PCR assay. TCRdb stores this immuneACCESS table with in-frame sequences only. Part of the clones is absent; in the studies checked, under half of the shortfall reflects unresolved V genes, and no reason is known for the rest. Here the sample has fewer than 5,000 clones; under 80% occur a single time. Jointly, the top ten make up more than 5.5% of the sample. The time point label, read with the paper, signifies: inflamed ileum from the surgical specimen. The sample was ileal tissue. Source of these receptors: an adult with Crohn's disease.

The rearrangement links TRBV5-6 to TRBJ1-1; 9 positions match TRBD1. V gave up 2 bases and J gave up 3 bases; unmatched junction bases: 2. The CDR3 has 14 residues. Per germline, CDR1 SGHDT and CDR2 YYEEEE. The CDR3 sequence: CASSFRDRDTEAFF. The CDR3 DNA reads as TGTGCCAGCAGCTTCCGGGACAGGGACACTGAAGCTTTCTTT.

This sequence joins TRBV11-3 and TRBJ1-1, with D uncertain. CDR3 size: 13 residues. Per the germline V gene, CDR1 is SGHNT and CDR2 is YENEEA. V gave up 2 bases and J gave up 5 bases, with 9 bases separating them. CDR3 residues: CASSLKEGTEAFF. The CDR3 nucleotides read TGTGCCAGCAGCTTAAAGGAGGGAACTGAAGCTTTCTTT.

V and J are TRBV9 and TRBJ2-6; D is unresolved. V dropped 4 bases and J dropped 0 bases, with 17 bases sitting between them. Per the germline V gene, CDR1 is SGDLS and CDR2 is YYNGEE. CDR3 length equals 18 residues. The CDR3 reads CASSTASSGSSGANVLTF. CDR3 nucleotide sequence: TGTGCCAGCAGCACAGCATCATCCGGATCCTCTGGGGCCAACGTCCTGACTTTC.

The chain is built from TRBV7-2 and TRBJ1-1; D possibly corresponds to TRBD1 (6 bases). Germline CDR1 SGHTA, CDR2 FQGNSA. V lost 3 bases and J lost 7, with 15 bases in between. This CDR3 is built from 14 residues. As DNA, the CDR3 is TGTGCCAGCAGCTTCAGGGGCCGCGGTTTTGAAGCTTTCTTT. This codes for CASSFRGRGFEAFF. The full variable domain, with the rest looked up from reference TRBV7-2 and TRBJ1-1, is GAGVSQSPSNKVTEKGKDVELRCDPISGHTALYWYRQSLGQGLEFLIYFQGNSAPDKSGLPSDRFSAERTGGSVSTLTIQRTQQEDSAVYLCASSFRGRGFEAFFGQGTRLTVV.

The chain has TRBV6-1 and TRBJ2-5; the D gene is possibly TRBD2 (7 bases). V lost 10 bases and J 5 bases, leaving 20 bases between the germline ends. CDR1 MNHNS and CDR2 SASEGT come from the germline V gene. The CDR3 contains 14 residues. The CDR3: CATRGGARRETQYF. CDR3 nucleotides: TGTGCCACCCGAGGGGGGGCCAGACGGGAGACCCAGTACTTC.

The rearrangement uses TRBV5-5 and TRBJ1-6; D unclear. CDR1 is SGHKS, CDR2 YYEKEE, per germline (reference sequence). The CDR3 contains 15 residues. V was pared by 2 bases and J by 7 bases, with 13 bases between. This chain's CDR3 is CASSFGRTENSPLHF. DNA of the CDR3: TGTGCCAGCAGCTTTGGCCGGACGGAAAATTCACCCCTCCACTTT.

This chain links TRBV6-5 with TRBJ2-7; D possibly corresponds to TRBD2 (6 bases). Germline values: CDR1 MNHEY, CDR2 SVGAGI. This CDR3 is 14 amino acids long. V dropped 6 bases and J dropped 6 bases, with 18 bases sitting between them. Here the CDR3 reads CASSQLEGTSEQYF. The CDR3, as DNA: TGTGCCAGCAGCCAGTTGGAGGGGACTTCCGAGCAGTACTTC.